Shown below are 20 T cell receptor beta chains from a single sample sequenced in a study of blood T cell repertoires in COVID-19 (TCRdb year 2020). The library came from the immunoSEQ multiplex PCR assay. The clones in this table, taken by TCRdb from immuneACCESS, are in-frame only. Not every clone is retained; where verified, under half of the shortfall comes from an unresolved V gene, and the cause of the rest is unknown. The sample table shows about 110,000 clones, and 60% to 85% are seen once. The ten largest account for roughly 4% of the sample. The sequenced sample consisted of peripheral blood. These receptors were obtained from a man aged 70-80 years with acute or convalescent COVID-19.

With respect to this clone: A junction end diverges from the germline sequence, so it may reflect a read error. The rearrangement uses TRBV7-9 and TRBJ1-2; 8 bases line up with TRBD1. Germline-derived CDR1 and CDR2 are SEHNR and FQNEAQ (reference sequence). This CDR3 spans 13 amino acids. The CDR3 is CASSLGKDRADFF. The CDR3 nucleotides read TGTGCCAGCAGCTTAGGAAAGGACAGGGCCGATTTCTTC.

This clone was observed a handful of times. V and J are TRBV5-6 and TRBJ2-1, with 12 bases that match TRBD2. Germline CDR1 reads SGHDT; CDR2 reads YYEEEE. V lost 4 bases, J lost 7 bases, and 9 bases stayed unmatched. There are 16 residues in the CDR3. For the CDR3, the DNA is TGTGCCAGCAGCCATGGACTAGCGGGGCCGAGAAATGAGCAGTTCTTC. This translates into CASSHGLAGPRNEQFF.

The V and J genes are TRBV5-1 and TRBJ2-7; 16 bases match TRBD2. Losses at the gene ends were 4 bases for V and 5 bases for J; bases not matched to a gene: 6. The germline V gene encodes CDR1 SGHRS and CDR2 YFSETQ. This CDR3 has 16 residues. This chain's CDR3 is CASSPGLAGGPNEQYF. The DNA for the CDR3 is TGCGCCAGCAGCCCGGGACTAGCGGGGGGGCCTAACGAGCAGTACTTC.

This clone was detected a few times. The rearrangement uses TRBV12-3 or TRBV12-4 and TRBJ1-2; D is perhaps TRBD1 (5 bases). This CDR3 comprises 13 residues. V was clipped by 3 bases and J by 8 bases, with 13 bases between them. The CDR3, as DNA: TGTGCCAGCAGTTTGTGGCAGGGTGACGGCTACACCTTC. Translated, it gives CASSLWQGDGYTF.

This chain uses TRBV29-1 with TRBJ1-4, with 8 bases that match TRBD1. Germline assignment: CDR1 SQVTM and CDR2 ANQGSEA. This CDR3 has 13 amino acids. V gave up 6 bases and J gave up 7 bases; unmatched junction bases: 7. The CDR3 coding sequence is TGCAGCGTCGGACAGGGTAAAGGTGAAAAACTGTTTTTT. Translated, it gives CSVGQGKGEKLFF.

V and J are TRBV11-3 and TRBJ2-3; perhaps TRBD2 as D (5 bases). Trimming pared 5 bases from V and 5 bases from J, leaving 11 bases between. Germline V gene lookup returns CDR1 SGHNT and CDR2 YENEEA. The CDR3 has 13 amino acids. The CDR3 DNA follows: TGTGCCAGCAGCCGGGAAGGGTTAGATACGCAGTATTTT. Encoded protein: CASSREGLDTQYF. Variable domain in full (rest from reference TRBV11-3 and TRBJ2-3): EAGVVQSPRYKIIEKKQPVAFWCNPISGHNTLYWYLQNLGQGPELLIRYENEEAVDDSQLPKDRFSAERLKGVDSTLKIQPAELGDSAVYLCASSREGLDTQYFGPGTRLTVL.

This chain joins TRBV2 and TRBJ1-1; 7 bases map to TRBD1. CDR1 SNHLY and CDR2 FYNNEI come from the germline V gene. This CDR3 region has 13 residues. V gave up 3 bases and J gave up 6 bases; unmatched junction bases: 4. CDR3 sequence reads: CASSDRGKPEAFF. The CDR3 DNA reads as TGTGCCAGCAGTGACAGGGGGAAGCCTGAAGCTTTCTTT. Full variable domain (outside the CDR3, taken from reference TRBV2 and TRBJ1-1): EPEVTQTPSHQVTQMGQEVILRCVPISNHLYFYWYRQILGQKVEFLVSFYNNEISEKSEIFDDQFSVERPDGSNFTLKIRSTKLEDSAMYFCASSDRGKPEAFFGQGTRLTVV.

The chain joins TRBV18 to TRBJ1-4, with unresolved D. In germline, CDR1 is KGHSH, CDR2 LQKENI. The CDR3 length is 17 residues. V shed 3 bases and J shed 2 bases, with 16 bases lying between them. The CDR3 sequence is CASSPPPQLGTNEKLFF. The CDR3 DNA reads TGTGCCAGCTCACCTCCCCCACAGCTTGGGACTAATGAAAAACTGTTTTTT.

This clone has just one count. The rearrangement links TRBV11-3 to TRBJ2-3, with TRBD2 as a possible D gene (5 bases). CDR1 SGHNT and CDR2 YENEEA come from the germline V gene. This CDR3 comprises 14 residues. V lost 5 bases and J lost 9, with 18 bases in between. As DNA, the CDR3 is TGTGCCAGCAGCCTTGGACGGGGAACGAGGACGCAGTATTTT. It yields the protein CASSLGRGTRTQYF.

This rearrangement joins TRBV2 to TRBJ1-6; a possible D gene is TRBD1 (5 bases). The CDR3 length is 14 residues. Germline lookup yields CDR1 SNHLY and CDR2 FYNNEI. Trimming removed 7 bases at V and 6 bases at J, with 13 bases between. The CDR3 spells CASTDRIANSPLHF. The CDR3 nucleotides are TGTGCCAGCACAGACAGAATAGCTAATTCACCCCTCCACTTT.

The CDR3 coding sequence is TGTGCCAGCAGCGTTACAGGGGGGACTGAAGCTTTCTTT. As protein: CASSVTGGTEAFF. The chain links TRBV9 to TRBJ1-1, with 8 bases fitting TRBD1. Germline CDR1 and CDR2: SGDLS and YYNGEE. The V gene end was trimmed by 2 bases and the J gene end by 5 bases; junction bases not matched to a gene: 2. The CDR3 has 13 residues.

The CDR3 DNA sequence: TGTGCCAGTAGGAGGCCAGGGGGCACTGAAGCTTTCTTT. This encodes CASRRPGGTEAFF. The chain joins TRBV19 to TRBJ1-1, with 7 bases that match TRBD1. V was pared by 6 bases and J by 4 bases, with 5 bases of the junction left unmatched. CDR3 length equals 13 residues. Germline-derived CDR1 and CDR2 are LNHDA and SQIVND (reference sequence).

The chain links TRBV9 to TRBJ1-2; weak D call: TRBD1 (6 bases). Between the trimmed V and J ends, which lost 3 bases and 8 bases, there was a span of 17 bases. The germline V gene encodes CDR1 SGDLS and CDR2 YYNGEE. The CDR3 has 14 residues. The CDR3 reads CASSAQGKRKGYTF. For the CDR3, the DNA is TGTGCCAGCAGCGCACAGGGAAAGCGAAAAGGCTACACCTTC.

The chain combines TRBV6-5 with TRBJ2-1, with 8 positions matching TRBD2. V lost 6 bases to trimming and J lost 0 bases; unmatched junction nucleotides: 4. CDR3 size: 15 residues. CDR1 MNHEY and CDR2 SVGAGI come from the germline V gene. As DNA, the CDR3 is TGTGCCAGCAGCAGGAGCGGGGGCTCCTACAATGAGCAGTTCTTC. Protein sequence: CASSRSGGSYNEQFF.

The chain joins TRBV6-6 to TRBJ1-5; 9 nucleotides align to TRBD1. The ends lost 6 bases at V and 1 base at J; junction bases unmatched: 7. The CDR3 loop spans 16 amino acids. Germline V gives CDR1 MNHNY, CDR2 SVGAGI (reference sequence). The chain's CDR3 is CASRAGTGLSNQPQHF. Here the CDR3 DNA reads TGTGCCAGCAGAGCCGGGACAGGGTTGAGCAATCAGCCCCAGCATTTT.

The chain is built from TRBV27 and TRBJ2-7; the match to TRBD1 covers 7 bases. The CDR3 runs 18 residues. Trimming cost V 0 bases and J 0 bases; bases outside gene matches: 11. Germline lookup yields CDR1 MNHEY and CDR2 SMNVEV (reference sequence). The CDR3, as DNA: TGTGCCAGCAGTTTATCAAACTCCGGGACAGCACGCTCCTACGAGCAGTACTTC. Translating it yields CASSLSNSGTARSYEQYF.

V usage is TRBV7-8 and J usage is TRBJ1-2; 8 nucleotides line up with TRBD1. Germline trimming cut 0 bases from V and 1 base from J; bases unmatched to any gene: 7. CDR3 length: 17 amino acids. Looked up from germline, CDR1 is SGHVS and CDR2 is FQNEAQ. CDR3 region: CASSLAPGQGNNYGYTF. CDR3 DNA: TGTGCCAGCAGCTTAGCGCCTGGACAGGGAAATAACTATGGCTACACCTTC.

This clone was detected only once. In nucleotides, the CDR3 is TGTGCCAGTAGCTCGGCTAGCGGGGTCACAGATACGCAGTATTTT. This codes for CASSSASGVTDTQYF. The chain uses TRBV19 and TRBJ2-3; 9 bases fit TRBD2. This CDR3 comprises 15 residues. Germline V lookup: CDR1 LNHDA, CDR2 SQIVND (reference sequence). V was pared by 6 bases and J by 2 bases, with 6 bases of the junction left unmatched. Full variable domain (remainder filled in from reference TRBV19 and TRBJ2-3): DGGITQSPKYLFRKEGQNVTLSCEQNLNHDAMYWYRQDPGQGLRLIYYSQIVNDFQKGDIAEGYSVSREKKESFPLTVTSAQKNPTAFYLCASSSASGVTDTQYFGPGTRLTVL.

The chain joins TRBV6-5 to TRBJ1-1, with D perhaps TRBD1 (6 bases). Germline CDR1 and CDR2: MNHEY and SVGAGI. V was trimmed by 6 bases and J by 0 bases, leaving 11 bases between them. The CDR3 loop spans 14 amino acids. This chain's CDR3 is CASRRGQLNTEAFF. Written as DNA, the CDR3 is TGTGCCAGCAGACGCGGACAGCTGAACACTGAAGCTTTCTTT.

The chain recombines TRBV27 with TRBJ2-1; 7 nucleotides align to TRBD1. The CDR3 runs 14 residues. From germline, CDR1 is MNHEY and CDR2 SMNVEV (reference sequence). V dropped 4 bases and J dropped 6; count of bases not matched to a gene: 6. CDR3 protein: CASSSGGRPNEQFF. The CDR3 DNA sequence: TGTGCCAGCAGTTCAGGGGGTAGACCCAATGAGCAGTTCTTC.